Listed below are T cell receptor beta chains from one sample, sequenced in a study of CD8+CD57+ T cells in acquired aplastic anemia. TCRdb recomputed calls from the reads with MiXCR, one row per CDR3 protein. The sample records around 140,000 distinct CDR3 sequences, roughly two fifths being singletons. Sequencing was performed on sorted CD4+, CD8+, or CD8+CD57+ T cells (not recorded which) from PBMCs. The receptors originated from a human donor in good health, serving as a control. The CDR3 runs from the conserved cysteine through the conserved F or W. The order of the fields is V gene, CDR3 protein.

v_call: TRBV7-8
cdr3_aa: CASSAGTSGALGEQYF

v_call: TRBV19
cdr3_aa: CASNPSPGGYEQYF

v_call: TRBV10-2
cdr3_aa: CASSESGLPPGEQYF

v_call: TRBV9
cdr3_aa: CASSVGSGVTSDTQYF

v_call: TRBV3-1
cdr3_aa: CASSQGTIETQYF

v_call: TRBV6-1
cdr3_aa: CASSTQELHSGNTIYF

v_call: TRBV7-6
cdr3_aa: CASSLVSGGIQETQYF

v_call: TRBV20-1
cdr3_aa: CSASASGRSYEQYF

v_call: TRBV2
cdr3_aa: CASSGLAGFYEQYF

v_call: TRBV19
cdr3_aa: CASSAGRDRDPYEQYF

v_call: TRBV20-1
cdr3_aa: CSASSGPDNEQFF

v_call: TRBV9
cdr3_aa: CASSVKGSGPQHF

v_call: TRBV12-5
cdr3_aa: CASGPIGQLNSPLHF

v_call: TRBV27
cdr3_aa: CASSLSGRTGNEKLFF

v_call: TRBV30
cdr3_aa: CAWGVRGSSYNEQFF

v_call: TRBV7-9
cdr3_aa: CASSLGSGTLGEKLFF

v_call: TRBV25-1
cdr3_aa: CATSGTGGSGELFF

v_call: TRBV19
cdr3_aa: CASSIERAGNQPQHF

v_call: TRBV11-2
cdr3_aa: CASSFRASGAHTDTQYF

v_call: TRBV4-1
cdr3_aa: CASSQAYEKLFF

v_call: TRBV15
cdr3_aa: CATSRERGGGQYF

v_call: TRBV5-1
cdr3_aa: CASSWTGEANTGELFF